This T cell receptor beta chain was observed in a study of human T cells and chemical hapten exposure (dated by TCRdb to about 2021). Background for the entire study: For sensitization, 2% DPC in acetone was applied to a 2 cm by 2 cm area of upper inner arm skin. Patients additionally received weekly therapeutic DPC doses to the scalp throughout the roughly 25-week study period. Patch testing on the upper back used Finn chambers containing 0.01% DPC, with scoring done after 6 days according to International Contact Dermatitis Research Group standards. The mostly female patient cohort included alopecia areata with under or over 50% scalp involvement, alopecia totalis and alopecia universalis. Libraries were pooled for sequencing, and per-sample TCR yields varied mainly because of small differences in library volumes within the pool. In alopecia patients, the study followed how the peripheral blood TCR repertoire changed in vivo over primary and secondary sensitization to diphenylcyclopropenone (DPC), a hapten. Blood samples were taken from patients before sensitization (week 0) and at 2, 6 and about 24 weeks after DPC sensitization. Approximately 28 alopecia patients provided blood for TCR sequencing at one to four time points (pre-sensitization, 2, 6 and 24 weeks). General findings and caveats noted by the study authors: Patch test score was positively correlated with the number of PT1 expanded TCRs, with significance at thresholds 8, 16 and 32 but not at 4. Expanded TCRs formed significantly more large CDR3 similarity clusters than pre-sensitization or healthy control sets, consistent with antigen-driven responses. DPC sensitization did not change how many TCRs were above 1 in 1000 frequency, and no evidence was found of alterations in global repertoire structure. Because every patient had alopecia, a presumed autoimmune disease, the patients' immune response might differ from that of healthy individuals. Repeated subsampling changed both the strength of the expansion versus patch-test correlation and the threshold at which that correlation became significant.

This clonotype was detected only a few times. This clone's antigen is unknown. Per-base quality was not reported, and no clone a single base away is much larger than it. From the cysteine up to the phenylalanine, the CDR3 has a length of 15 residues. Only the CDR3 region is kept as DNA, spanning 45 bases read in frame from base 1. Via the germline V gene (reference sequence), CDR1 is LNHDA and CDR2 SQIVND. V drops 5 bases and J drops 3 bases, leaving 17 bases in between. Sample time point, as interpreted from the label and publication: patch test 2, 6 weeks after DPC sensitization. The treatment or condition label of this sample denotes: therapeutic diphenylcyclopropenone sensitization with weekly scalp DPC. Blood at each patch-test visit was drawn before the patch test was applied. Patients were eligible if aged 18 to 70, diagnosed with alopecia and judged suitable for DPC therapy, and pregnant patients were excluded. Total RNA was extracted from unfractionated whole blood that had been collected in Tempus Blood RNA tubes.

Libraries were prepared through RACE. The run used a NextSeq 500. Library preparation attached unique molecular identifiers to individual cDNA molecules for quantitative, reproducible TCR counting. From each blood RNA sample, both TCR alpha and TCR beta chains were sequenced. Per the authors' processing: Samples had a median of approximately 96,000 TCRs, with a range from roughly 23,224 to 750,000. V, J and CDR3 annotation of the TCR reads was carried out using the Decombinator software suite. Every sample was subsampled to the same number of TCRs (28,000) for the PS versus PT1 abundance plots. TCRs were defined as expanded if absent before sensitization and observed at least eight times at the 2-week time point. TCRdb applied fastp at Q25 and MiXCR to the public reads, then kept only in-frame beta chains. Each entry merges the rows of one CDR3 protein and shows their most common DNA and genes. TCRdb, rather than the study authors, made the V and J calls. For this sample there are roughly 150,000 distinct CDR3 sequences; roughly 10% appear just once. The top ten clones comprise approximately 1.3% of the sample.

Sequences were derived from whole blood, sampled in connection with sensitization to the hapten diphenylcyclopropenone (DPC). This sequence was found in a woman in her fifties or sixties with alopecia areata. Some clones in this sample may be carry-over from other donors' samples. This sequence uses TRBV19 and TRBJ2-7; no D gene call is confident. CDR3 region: CASSGMGSVRYEQYF. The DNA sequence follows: TGTGCCAGTAGTGGGATGGGGTCCGTTCGCTACGAGCAGTACTTC.